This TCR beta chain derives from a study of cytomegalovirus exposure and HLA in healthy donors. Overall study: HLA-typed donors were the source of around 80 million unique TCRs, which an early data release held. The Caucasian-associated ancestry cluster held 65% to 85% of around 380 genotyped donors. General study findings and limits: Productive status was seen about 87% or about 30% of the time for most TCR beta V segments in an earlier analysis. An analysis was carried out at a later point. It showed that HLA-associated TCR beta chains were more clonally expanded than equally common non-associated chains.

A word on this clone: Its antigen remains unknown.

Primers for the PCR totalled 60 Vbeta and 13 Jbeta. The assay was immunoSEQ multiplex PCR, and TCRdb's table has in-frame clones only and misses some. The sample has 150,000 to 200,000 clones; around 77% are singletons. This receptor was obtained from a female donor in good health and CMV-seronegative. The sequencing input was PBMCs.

The CDR3 coding sequence is TGTGCCAGCAGCGTAGTAGGGGATCCTAGCACAGATACGCAGTATTTT. It yields the protein CASSVVGDPSTDTQYF. The chain couples TRBV9 to TRBJ2-3; a weak D match, TRBD1 (5 bases). Deletions cut 0 bases from V and 0 bases from J, with 11 bases between. The germline CDR1 and CDR2 sequences are SGDLS and YYNGEE. The length of the CDR3 is 16 residues.